The entry below describes one T cell receptor (beta chain). The CDR3 has 14 residues. Looked up from germline, CDR1 is SNHLY and CDR2 is FYNNEI. V lost 7 bases and J 3 bases, leaving 15 bases between the germline ends. This sample is drawn from a study of shared T cell receptors in the human thymus. Measured with immunoSEQ multiplex PCR; TCRdb has only the in-frame clones, and not every one. The sample includes hundreds of thousands of clones, roughly 88% of them seen just once. The same data also contributed to another study, on human thymus T cells. As that study records: Immunologically healthy infants in Finland undergoing congenital heart defect surgery were the donors. Resections were taken during corrective heart surgery, and the thymus tissue came from these. Thymic and blood repertoires seemed to favor certain V and J genes. Among unrelated individuals, related research reported thymic repertoires that overlapped highly.

This sequence was found in a boy younger than two with a congenital heart defect. The rearrangement uses TRBV2 and TRBJ1-1; D uncertain. Material: thymocytes. In DNA form, the CDR3 reads TGTGCCAGCAAGGACCCGGTAGCGGACACTGAAGCTTTCTTT. Translation: CASKDPVADTEAFF.